The TCR beta chain under discussion was sequenced for a study of T-cell reconstitution after alpha-beta-depleted transplantation in children. The TCRbeta library was prepared with unique molecular identifiers. TCRdb ran MiXCR on the PCR reads and lists one entry per CDR3 protein. The sample consists of more than 60,000 distinct CDR3 sequences, 6% to 8.5% of them appearing once. This clonotype has at least ten counts. Sequenced here: PBMCs from the stem cell graft donor, sampled from the stem cell graft. The clonotype comes from a human donor who donated a stem cell graft to a child with acute lymphoblastic leukemia.

The CDR3 nucleotides read TGTGCCAGCAGCCCCCTAGGCTACAATGAGCAGTTCTTC. Encoded protein: CASSPLGYNEQFF. The chain combines TRBV5-6 with TRBJ2-1; no clear D gene. The V end lost 4 bases, the J end lost 3 bases, and 8 bases lay between the germline ends. This CDR3 contains 13 residues. CDR1 is SGHDT and CDR2 is YYEEEE in the germline V gene.